This TCR beta chain was identified in a study of blood T cell repertoires in COVID-19. CDR1 and CDR2 (germline): SGHTA, FQGNSA. After removal of 5 bases from V and 3 bases from J, the junction contained 10 bases not matched to a gene. The CDR3 loop spans 16 amino acids. Method: immunoSEQ multiplex PCR; TCRdb's copy keeps in-frame clones and lacks some. The sample lists 490,000 or so clones, approximately 90% occurring once. This sequence joins TRBV7-2 and TRBJ2-3; 8 bases agree with TRBD2. The sample consisted of PBMCs or T cells enriched from blood (not recorded which). The sequence was collected from a woman aged 60 to 75 who had recovered from COVID-19. CDR3 in DNA: TGTGCCAGCAGCCCCTCCGCGGGGGGCAGTACAGATACGCAGTATTTT. This codes for CASSPSAGGSTDTQYF.